Shown below are 26 T cell receptor beta chains from a single sample sequenced in a study of response to subunit inactivated influenza vaccine. TCRdb analysed the RT-PCR reads with MiXCR anew, one entry per CDR3 protein. The sample lists around 520,000 distinct CDR3 sequences, approximately 10% occurring once. The specimen comprised PBMCs from blood, sampled on the day of vaccination. The receptor source for this set is a man aged 45-65 years who received an inactivated influenza vaccine.

This clonotype was observed a few times. V gene TRBV20-1 combines with J gene TRBJ2-7; 9 nucleotides align to TRBD1. Germline assignment: CDR1 DFQATT and CDR2 SNEGSKA (reference sequence). Trimming cost V 4 bases and J 2 bases; bases outside gene matches: 6. The CDR3 is made up of 14 amino acids. CDR3 residues: CSATGTGSTYEQYF. Written as DNA, the CDR3 is TGCAGTGCTACCGGGACAGGGTCGACCTACGAGCAGTACTTC.

This clonotype was counted only a few times. V and J are TRBV5-1 and TRBJ2-4; D possibly corresponds to TRBD1 (6 bases). Trimming took off 2 bases at V and 3 bases at J, with 9 bases between the two ends. From germline, CDR1 is SGHRS and CDR2 YFSETQ. The CDR3 is 14 residues long. CDR3: CASSLGTFKNIQYF. DNA for the CDR3: TGCGCCAGCAGCTTAGGGACATTCAAAAACATTCAGTACTTC.

This CDR3 reads CASSLGGSAYTQYF. The CDR3 nucleotides are TGTGCCAGCAGTTTAGGAGGGTCAGCGTATACGCAGTATTTT. The chain links TRBV12-3 or TRBV12-4 to TRBJ2-3; D possibly corresponds to TRBD2 (5 bases). The V and J ends lost 1 base and 7 bases respectively, with 12 bases between them. The CDR3 is 14 amino acids.

V gene TRBV5-1 combines with J gene TRBJ1-4; tentatively, D is TRBD1 (6 bases). CDR3 length: 15 residues. Germline V gene lookup returns CDR1 SGHRS and CDR2 YFSETQ. The V end was cut by 0 bases, the J end by 8 bases, with 14 bases between. The CDR3 bases are TGCGCCAGCAGCTTGGGCGGGGGCTCTAGCGAAAAACTGTTTTTT. Protein: CASSLGGGSSEKLFF.

This chain connects TRBV5-6 to TRBJ2-7, with 10 positions matching TRBD2. Germline CDR1 is SGHDT and CDR2 is YYEEEE. V was pared by 4 bases and J by 9 bases, with 4 bases of the junction left unmatched. The CDR3 runs to 12 residues. CDR3 bases: TGTGCCAGCAGCATCCGGACTAGCGGGCAGTACTTC. This gives the protein CASSIRTSGQYF. Full variable domain (rest looked up from reference TRBV5-6 and TRBJ2-7): DAGVTQSPTHLIKTRGQQVTLRCSPKSGHDTVSWYQQALGQGPQFIFQYYEEEERQRGNFPDRFSGHQFPNYSSELNVNALLLGDSALYLCASSIRTSGQYFGPGTRLTVT.

This clonotype occurred many times. The V gene is TRBV20-1, the J gene TRBJ2-7; 7 positions agree with TRBD1. CDR3 length equals 13 residues. V shed 6 bases, J shed 0 bases, and the junction held 5 bases outside the gene matches. Per the germline V gene, CDR1 is DFQATT and CDR2 is SNEGSKA (reference sequence). In DNA form, the CDR3 reads TGCAGTGCGCGGACAGGCAACTCCTACGAGCAGTACTTC. Translation gives CSARTGNSYEQYF.

The chain uses TRBV12-3 or TRBV12-4 and TRBJ1-5; 7 nucleotides align to TRBD1. This CDR3 region has 14 residues. Losses at the gene ends were 4 bases for V and 5 bases for J; bases not matched to a gene: 5. CDR3 bases: TGTGCCAGCAGTTCCCGACAGGGAGATCAGCCCCAGCATTTT. The encoded protein is CASSSRQGDQPQHF.

The V call is TRBV10-3, the J call TRBJ2-2, with a possible D match to TRBD2 (6 bases). Germline-derived CDR1 and CDR2 are ENHRY and SYGVKD. V was pared by 7 bases and J by 5 bases, with 8 bases between. This CDR3 has 12 residues. CDR3 region: CAITGRTGELFF. The CDR3, as DNA: TGTGCCATCACGGGGAGGACCGGGGAGCTGTTTTTT.

This clonotype came up a few times. V usage is TRBV11-1 and J usage is TRBJ2-2; perhaps TRBD2 as D (5 bases). The CDR3 runs 16 residues. V lost 5 bases and J 5 bases, leaving 18 bases between the germline ends. Germline lookup yields CDR1 SGHAT and CDR2 FQDESV (reference sequence). CDR3 DNA: TGTGCCAGCAGCACACAGTCGGGGAGAAGGACCGGGGAGCTGTTTTTT. As protein: CASSTQSGRRTGELFF.

The CDR3 here is CATSRAGLVYEQYF. In DNA form, the CDR3 reads TGTGCCACCAGCAGAGCAGGGCTGGTATACGAGCAGTACTTC. The chain couples TRBV15 to TRBJ2-7; perhaps TRBD1 as D (5 bases). The V end was cut by 1 base, the J end by 4 bases, with 11 bases between. Germline CDR1 and CDR2: LNHNV and YYDKDF (reference sequence). The CDR3 covers 14 residues. Full variable domain (rest looked up from reference TRBV15 and TRBJ2-7): DAMVIQNPRYQVTQFGKPVTLSCSQTLNHNVMYWYQQKSSQAPKLLFHYYDKDFNNEADTPDNFQSRRPNTSFCFLDIRSPGLGDTAMYLCATSRAGLVYEQYFGPGTRLTVT.

The chain links TRBV19 to TRBJ2-1, with D unresolved. The V end was cut by 5 bases, the J end by 7 bases, with 21 bases between. The CDR3 length is 16 residues. Germline loops: CDR1 LNHDA, CDR2 SQIVND (reference sequence). In DNA, the CDR3 is TGTGCCAGTAGTCTAAACCCCTATATCAGCCTTAATGAGCAGTTCTTC. This encodes CASSLNPYISLNEQFF.

The CDR3 nucleotides read TGCGCCAGCAGCCGGCGGCAGGGGGACACTGAAGCTTTCTTT. Its protein product is CASSRRQGDTEAFF. This rearrangement joins TRBV5-1 to TRBJ1-1, with TRBD1 matching 7 bases. The V gene end was trimmed by 4 bases and the J gene end by 3 bases; junction bases not matched to a gene: 6. Germline-derived CDR1 and CDR2 are SGHRS and YFSETQ. The CDR3 contains 14 residues.

V usage is TRBV29-1 and J usage is TRBJ1-1, with 7 bases that match TRBD1. CDR3 size: 13 residues. Germline V lookup: CDR1 SQVTM, CDR2 ANQGSEA. Germline trimming cut 6 bases from V and 2 bases from J; bases unmatched to any gene: 6. As DNA, the CDR3 is TGCAGCGTCCAGGGGGTCAGAAACACTGAAGCTTTCTTT. This gives the protein CSVQGVRNTEAFF.

The chain employs TRBV24-1 and TRBJ1-1; 7 bases agree with TRBD1. Germline V gene sequence: CDR1 KGHDR, CDR2 SFDVKD. Trimming took 5 bases from V and 5 from J; bases not matched to a gene: 7. The CDR3 length is 14 residues. Here the CDR3 DNA reads TGTGCCACCAGTGGGAAGGGGGCGCGAACTGAAGCTTTCTTT. It is translated as CATSGKGARTEAFF.

The chain uses TRBV7-2 and TRBJ2-3; 11 bases line up with TRBD2. This CDR3 spans 15 amino acids. Germline trimming cut 1 base from V and 5 bases from J; bases unmatched to any gene: 2. Per the germline V gene, CDR1 is SGHTA and CDR2 is FQGNSA. CDR3 bases: TGTGCCAGCAGCTTAGTTAGCGGGGGGGAAGATACGCAGTATTTT. Encoded protein: CASSLVSGGEDTQYF.

This chain uses TRBV6-5 with TRBJ1-3; 9 nucleotides align to TRBD1. This CDR3 is 14 amino acids long. Germline CDR1 is MNHEY and CDR2 is SVGAGI. V was clipped by 4 bases and J by 12 bases; unmatched bases: 10. The CDR3 loop reads CASSSGQGWSLIYF. In DNA, the CDR3 is TGTGCCAGCAGTTCAGGACAGGGGTGGTCGCTCATATATTTT.

There are a few counts of this clonotype. The chain recombines TRBV11-2 with TRBJ2-2; D possibly corresponds to TRBD1 (5 bases). Germline values: CDR1 SGHAT, CDR2 FQNNGV. The CDR3 runs 14 residues. Trimming cost V 1 base and J 7 bases, with 10 bases left between them. For the CDR3, the DNA is TGTGCCAGCAGCTTAGGTCCAGGGTTCGGGGAGCTGTTTTTT. The encoded protein is CASSLGPGFGELFF.

This clonotype was picked up one time. The rearrangement links TRBV11-2 to TRBJ2-7; TRBD1 or TRBD2 may be the D gene (5 bases each). The CDR3 covers 14 residues. Germline V gene data show CDR1 as SGHAT and CDR2 as FQNNGV. Deletions cut 2 bases from V and 2 bases from J, with 10 bases between. The CDR3 sequence: CASSLLPGPYEQYF. In DNA form, the CDR3 reads TGTGCCAGCAGCTTACTTCCGGGGCCCTACGAGCAGTACTTC.

This clonotype has ten or more counts. The genes are TRBV15 and TRBJ2-5; possibly TRBD1 for D (5 bases). The CDR3 is 15 residues long. Germline CDR1 is LNHNV and CDR2 is YYDKDF (reference sequence). Trimming cost V 2 bases and J 1 base, with 11 bases left between them. CDR3 loop: CATSRSQGIQETQYF. CDR3 sequence (DNA): TGTGCCACCAGCAGATCCCAGGGTATCCAAGAGACCCAGTACTTC.

This clonotype showed up just a few times. The chain employs TRBV5-1 and TRBJ1-1, with 10 bases lining up with TRBD1. There are 15 residues in the CDR3. From germline, CDR1 is SGHRS and CDR2 YFSETQ. V was clipped by 4 bases and J by 1 base; unmatched bases: 4. CDR3 DNA sequence: TGCGCCAGCAGCATCGGACAGGGGGGGAACACTGAAGCTTTCTTT. The encoded protein is CASSIGQGGNTEAFF.

V is TRBV6-5 and J is TRBJ2-5, with 10 bases aligning to TRBD2. Germline V gene data show CDR1 as MNHEY and CDR2 as SVGAGI. The V segment lost 2 bases and the J segment 4 bases; nucleotides outside the gene matches: 10. CDR3 length: 17 residues. The CDR3 here is CASSYSGRASFGETQYF. As DNA, the CDR3 is TGTGCCAGCAGTTACAGCGGGAGGGCCTCCTTTGGAGAGACCCAGTACTTC.

This clonotype was seen a handful of times. The CDR3, as DNA: TGCAGTGCTAAGGGCCGTCGGGGGGGCGTGGATGAGCAGTTCTTC. Its protein product is CSAKGRRGGVDEQFF. The chain is built from TRBV20-1 and TRBJ2-1, with 8 bases identical to TRBD2. V was pared by 4 bases and J by 8 bases, with 13 bases of the junction left unmatched. Germline V gene sequence: CDR1 DFQATT, CDR2 SNEGSKA (reference sequence). The CDR3 extends over 15 amino acids.

Here the CDR3 DNA reads TGCAGTGCTAGGGCCGGCGGGGGTCGCACAGATACGCAGTATTTT. Residues: CSARAGGGRTDTQYF. The gene calls are TRBV20-1 and TRBJ2-3, with TRBD2 identical over 7 bases. This CDR3 contains 15 residues. V dropped 3 bases and J dropped 1; count of bases not matched to a gene: 7. The germline V gene encodes CDR1 DFQATT and CDR2 SNEGSKA (reference sequence).

The chain has TRBV12-3 or TRBV12-4 and TRBJ2-1; tentatively, D is TRBD2 (6 bases). Trimming left V 5 bases short and J 0 bases short, with 14 bases between. The CDR3 sequence is 16 residues long. The CDR3 loop is CASSAPGGSSYNEQFF. For the CDR3, the DNA is TGTGCCAGCAGTGCACCTGGGGGGAGCTCCTACAATGAGCAGTTCTTC.

This clonotype was observed a few times. This rearrangement joins TRBV5-1 to TRBJ2-5; the D is unclear. V was trimmed by 0 bases and J by 7 bases, leaving 13 bases between them. CDR1 and CDR2 (germline): SGHRS, YFSETQ. This CDR3 has 14 residues. The CDR3 DNA reads TGCGCCAGCAGCTTGGGCGGAACTACAAGGACCCAGTACTTC. Protein sequence: CASSLGGTTRTQYF.

This clonotype appeared a few times. The CDR3 sequence: CASSYSRQGAEAFF. DNA for the CDR3: TGTGCCAGCAGTTACTCGAGGCAGGGCGCTGAAGCTTTCTTT. The chain uses TRBV6-5 and TRBJ1-1; D is possibly TRBD1 (5 bases). This CDR3 has 14 residues. V lost 0 bases and J lost 6, with 11 bases in between. Germline V gives CDR1 MNHEY, CDR2 SVGAGI.